This T cell receptor beta chain was observed in a study of T-cell reconstitution after alpha-beta-depleted transplantation in children. Using unique molecular identifiers, the investigators prepared the TCRbeta library. Each CDR3 protein gets one entry after TCRdb re-called the PCR reads with MiXCR. Of around 360,000 distinct CDR3 sequences listed, 10% to 13% are singletons. CDR1 is SEHNR and CDR2 is FQNEAQ in the germline V gene (reference sequence). The germline V and J ends were trimmed by 5 bases and 4 bases, with 14 bases remaining between them. The CDR3 has 14 amino acids. The source of this sequence is a human donor who donated a stem cell graft to a child with acute lymphoblastic leukemia. The source was PBMCs from the stem cell graft donor, collected from the stem cell graft. The chain is built from TRBV7-9 and TRBJ2-5, with D perhaps given as TRBD1 or TRBD2 (6 bases each). CDR3 DNA sequence: TGTGCCAGCAGCCCCCCCGGGGGCCCAGAGACCCAGTACTTC. This gives the protein CASSPPGGPETQYF.